The next 18 T cell receptor beta chains were all read from a single sample in a study of T cells after yellow fever vaccination (dated by TCRdb to the late 2010s). The method behind the library was 5' RACE. Data came from an Illumina NovaSeq 6000. The raw public data were reprocessed by TCRdb itself: fastp quality trimming at Q25, MiXCR clonotype calling, in-frame beta chains only. Each entry merges the rows of one CDR3 protein and shows their most common DNA and genes. The sample records 100,000 to 150,000 distinct CDR3 sequences, approximately 9% of which are singletons. The ten largest make up approximately 39% of the sample. Sample treatment or condition, as interpreted from the label and publication: live attenuated yellow fever vaccine strain. The material was CD8+ T cells sorted from PBMCs, obtained on the day of the yellow fever booster vaccination. The receptors here all came from a man aged 18 to 30 who received the YFV17D yellow fever vaccine.

This clonotype was observed at least ten times. The V gene is TRBV6-1, the J gene TRBJ2-5, with TRBD2 matching 9 bases. Germline-derived CDR1 and CDR2 are MNHNS and SASEGT. The V gene end was trimmed by 2 bases and the J gene end by 2 bases; junction bases not matched to a gene: 6. The CDR3 consists of 16 residues. CDR3 coding DNA: TGTGCCAGCAGTGAACTCGGCGGGGGGGGGCAAGAGACCCAGTACTTC. Amino acids: CASSELGGGGQETQYF.

There are many counts of this clonotype. This chain uses TRBV4-2 with TRBJ2-5; 11 bases map to TRBD2. The CDR3 runs 15 residues. With 0 bases clipped from V and 5 bases from J, the junction kept 2 bases outside the gene matches. In germline, CDR1 is LGHNA, CDR2 YNFKEQ. The CDR3 sequence: CASSQDSGGAETQYF. The CDR3 region has the DNA TGTGCCAGCAGCCAAGATAGCGGGGGGGCCGAGACCCAGTACTTC.

This clonotype was found a few times. The V call is TRBV5-6, the J call TRBJ1-5; a weak D match, TRBD1 (6 bases). In germline, CDR1 is SGHDT, CDR2 YYEEEE. V gave up 6 bases and J gave up 0 bases, with 13 bases separating them. This CDR3 is built from 15 residues. This CDR3 reads CASTSGAYSNQPQHF. DNA of the CDR3: TGTGCCAGCACCTCGGGGGCTTATAGCAATCAGCCCCAGCATTTT.

This clonotype was counted a few times. The V and J genes are TRBV4-1 and TRBJ2-5, with D hard to call. Trimming took 1 base from V and 1 from J, leaving 7 bases between them. Germline-derived CDR1 and CDR2 are MGHRA and YSYEKL. The CDR3 is 14 amino acids. The DNA for the CDR3 is TGCGCCAGCAGCCAAGTCAACCTCCAAGAGACCCAGTACTTC. Encoded protein: CASSQVNLQETQYF.

The rearrangement links TRBV4-1 to TRBJ2-6, with TRBD1 as a possible D gene (5 bases). The CDR3 is 15 residues long. Germline V CDR1 and CDR2: MGHRA, YSYEKL. Trimming removed 4 bases from V and 2 bases from J, with 9 bases in between. This CDR3 is CASSRAGPGANVLTF. The CDR3 DNA is TGCGCCAGCAGCCGGGCAGGGCCTGGGGCCAACGTCCTGACTTTC.

This clonotype was found many times. The chain is built from TRBV6-2 or TRBV6-3 and TRBJ1-1; D is undetermined. Between the trimmed V and J ends, which lost 6 bases and 10 bases, there was a span of 15 bases. Germline V gene data show CDR1 as MNHEY and CDR2 as SVGEGT. This CDR3 spans 12 amino acids. The CDR3 coding sequence is TGTGCCAGCAGCCCGGACCCCCACGGAGCTTTCTTT. It yields the protein CASSPDPHGAFF.

This clonotype came up many times. CDR3 nucleotides: TGTGCCAGTAGTAGGGGCCGGGGGGCCCAAGAGACCCAGTACTTC. Protein product: CASSRGRGAQETQYF. The rearrangement links TRBV19 to TRBJ2-5; D might be TRBD2 (7 bases). Germline V CDR1 and CDR2: LNHDA, SQIVND (reference sequence). The V and J ends lost 4 bases and 1 base respectively, with 13 bases between them. The CDR3 length is 15 residues.

Only a few counts were recorded for this clonotype. V and J are TRBV28 and TRBJ2-7, with 9 bases aligning to TRBD1. J lost 4 bases, V lost 5 bases, and 3 bases had no gene match. The CDR3 covers 13 residues. The V gene's germline CDR1 is MDHEN and CDR2 SYDVKM. The CDR3 DNA sequence: TGTGCCAGCAGTGGGGACAGGGTGTACGAGCAGTACGTC. This encodes CASSGDRVYEQYV.

In this sample, this clonotype turned up a few times. The V gene is TRBV27, the J gene TRBJ2-1; a possible D gene is TRBD2 (5 bases). With 4 bases removed from V and 0 bases from J, the gap between germline ends came to 13 bases. The CDR3 is made up of 16 amino acids. The germline CDR1 and CDR2 sequences are MNHEY and SMNVEV (reference sequence). This CDR3 is CASSWSGWSSYNEQFF. The DNA of the CDR3 is TGTGCCAGCAGTTGGAGCGGATGGAGCTCCTACAATGAGCAGTTCTTC.

The chain employs TRBV27 and TRBJ1-1, with D possibly being TRBD1 (5 bases). The germline V gene encodes CDR1 MNHEY and CDR2 SMNVEV (reference sequence). CDR3 length: 13 residues. The V end lost 4 bases, the J end lost 5 bases, and 11 bases lay between the germline ends. The CDR3 loop reads CASSSGAGTEAFF. The CDR3 DNA sequence: TGTGCCAGCAGTTCTGGGGCCGGGACTGAAGCTTTCTTT.

The chain is built from TRBV13 and TRBJ2-5; the D call may be TRBD1 or TRBD2 (5 bases each). Germline CDR1 is PRHDT and CDR2 is FYEKMQ (reference sequence). Trimming stripped 4 bases from V and 4 bases from J, with 7 bases between. The CDR3 is made up of 12 amino acids. The CDR3 region is CASSSGRETQYF. The DNA of the CDR3 is TGTGCCAGCAGCTCGGGACGAGAGACCCAGTACTTC. The full variable domain, with the rest looked up from reference TRBV13 and TRBJ2-5, is AAGVIQSPRHLIKEKRETATLKCYPIPRHDTVYWYQQGPGQDPQFLISFYEKMQSDKGSIPDRFSAQQFSDYHSELNMSSLELGDSALYFCASSSGRETQYFGPGTRLLVL.

This chain joins TRBV4-3 and TRBJ1-1; tentatively, D is TRBD1 (5 bases). V was pared by 3 bases and J by 0 bases, with 8 bases between. The CDR3 runs 14 residues. The germline V gene has CDR1 LGHNA and CDR2 YSLEER. The CDR3 DNA is TGCGCCAGCAGCCACGACAGCATGAACACTGAAGCTTTCTTT. Its translation: CASSHDSMNTEAFF.

The V gene is TRBV29-1, the J gene TRBJ2-5; 11 bases line up with TRBD2. The trim removed 5 bases at V and 5 bases at J, leaving 7 bases unmatched. This CDR3 has 14 residues. Germline values: CDR1 SQVTM, CDR2 ANQGSEA. CDR3 region: CSVRLAGGWETQYF. The CDR3 region has the DNA TGCAGCGTTCGGCTAGCGGGGGGCTGGGAGACCCAGTACTTC.

The chain joins TRBV6-1 to TRBJ2-7; 9 bases line up with TRBD1. CDR3 size: 14 residues. CDR1 is MNHNS and CDR2 is SASEGT in the germline V gene. Losses at the gene ends were 5 bases for V and 3 bases for J; bases not matched to a gene: 5. The CDR3 coding sequence is TGTGCCAGCAGTAGACAGGGGGAAAGCTACGAGCAGTACGTC. Encoded protein: CASSRQGESYEQYV.

This rearrangement joins TRBV4-2 to TRBJ2-2; unclear D gene. V gave up 0 bases and J gave up 4 bases, with 9 bases separating them. The CDR3 has 15 residues. Germline loops: CDR1 LGHNA, CDR2 YNFKEQ. The CDR3 DNA reads as TGTGCCAGCAGCCAAGAAGCTAGATCCACCGGGGAGCTGTTTTTT. As protein: CASSQEARSTGELFF.

The chain has TRBV10-3 and TRBJ2-3; D gene uncertain. CDR1 is ENHRY and CDR2 is SYGVKD in the germline V gene. Trimming took 4 bases from V and 4 from J, leaving 6 bases between them. The CDR3 is made up of 12 amino acids. The CDR3 nucleotides read TGTGCCATCAGTGGATCGTCAGATACGCAGTATTTT. It specifies CAISGSSDTQYF.

This clonotype showed up just a few times. The V and J genes are TRBV7-3 and TRBJ2-2; 10 bases agree with TRBD1. CDR1 and CDR2 from the germline V gene are SGHTA and FQGTGA. This CDR3 comprises 15 residues. Trimming removed 6 bases from V and 4 bases from J; junction bases left unmatched: 5. CDR3 amino acids: CASRPTGGLTGELFF. In nucleotides, the CDR3 is TGTGCCAGCAGGCCGACAGGGGGCCTCACCGGGGAGCTGTTTTTT.

V and J are TRBV12-3 or TRBV12-4 and TRBJ1-5; D is undetermined. V lost 8 bases and J lost 6, with 17 bases in between. The CDR3 is 14 residues long. CDR3 DNA: TGTGCCAGCCTTATGGGAGGAGGTGGTCAGCCCCAGCATTTT. Encoded protein: CASLMGGGGQPQHF.